The text below deals with one T cell receptor (beta chain). There are 16 residues in the CDR3. Trimming pared 2 bases from V and 1 base from J, leaving 15 bases between. CDR1 is SGHRS, CDR2 YFSETQ, per germline. The sample is drawn from a study of blood T cell repertoires in COVID-19. In the study overall: COVID-19 samples collected from the United States, Italy and Spain covered acute and convalescent phases.

Original processing methods: For nucleated cells, counts were estimated from reference gene primer amplification. The protocol was immunoSEQ multiplex PCR, while the TCRdb copy is restricted to in-frame clones and leaves out a portion. V and J calls and clone size are those listed in that table; D and trimming were worked out from the DNA. The table includes hundreds of thousands of clones, approximately 85% detected once. This receptor was taken from a woman in her 70s with acute or convalescent COVID-19. Specimen: peripheral blood. The gene calls are TRBV5-1 and TRBJ1-2, with D possibly matching TRBD1 (6 bases). CDR3: CASSFYPGDNNYGYTF. The CDR3 nucleotides are TGCGCCAGCAGCTTCTATCCCGGGGACAATAACTATGGCTACACCTTC.